The clone carrying this TCR beta chain was picked up a small number of times. V dropped 3 bases and J dropped 0 bases, with 9 bases sitting between them. The CDR3 spans 15 residues. In germline, CDR1 is LNHDA, CDR2 SQIVND (reference sequence). These data originate in a study of blood T cell repertoires in COVID-19. Sequencing used immunoSEQ multiplex PCR; TCRdb keeps in-frame clones, though not all of them. The sample carries roughly 71,000 clones, less than 90% recorded once. This TCR was recovered from a man aged 45 to 65 with active COVID-19. The rearrangement links TRBV19 to TRBJ2-4; tentative D call: TRBD2 (6 bases). Sequenced input: peripheral blood. The CDR3 region is CASSMGGVAKNIQYF. CDR3 DNA sequence: TGTGCCAGTAGTATGGGAGGAGTAGCCAAAAACATTCAGTACTTC. Full variable domain (outside the CDR3, taken from reference TRBV19 and TRBJ2-4): DGGITQSPKYLFRKEGQNVTLSCEQNLNHDAMYWYRQDPGQGLRLIYYSQIVNDFQKGDIAEGYSVSREKKESFPLTVTSAQKNPTAFYLCASSMGGVAKNIQYFGAGTRLSVL.